The T cell receptor beta chain described here comes from a study of early T cells in non-severe SARS-CoV-2 infection (dated by TCRdb to about 2021). Turning to the overall study: TCR sequencing used bulk RNA from unsorted whole blood, so alpha and beta chains could not be paired.

Trimming takes 1 base from V and 4 bases from J, and the germline ends sit 10 bases apart. For CDR1 and CDR2, the germline V gene lists SGHTA and FQGNSA. Inclusive of the bounding cysteine and phenylalanine, the CDR3 is 14 residues long. Solely the CDR3 DNA is kept, with 42 bases framed from the first base. This was a case-control study nested in a cohort of healthcare workers in London, UK, who had nasopharyngeal swab PCR tests and blood samples taken every week. Healthcare workers were recruited between 23 and 31 March 2020, during the week of the UK lockdown, and were followed weekly for up to about 15 weeks. The library was built by means of 5' RACE. TCRdb names NextSeq 500 as the instrument used. Unique molecular identifiers were attached to individual cDNA molecules in the TCR library protocol so that sequencing error and PCR bias could be corrected. Both TCR alpha and beta chains were sequenced, and tight co-correlation was observed between alpha and beta sequence abundances in each sample. In the original analysis: Decombinator V4 was used to annotate the V gene, J gene and CDR3 of the TCR sequences. Expanded TCRs were defined as changing significantly between any two time points under a Poisson model with p below 0.0001. TCR abundances were normalised to the total number of TCRs sequenced per sample and expressed as counts per million. TRAV1-2 paired with TRAJ12, TRAJ20 or TRAJ33 defined MAIT TCRs, while TRAV10 paired with TRAJ18 defined iNKT TCRs. VDJdb, accessed 1 November 2021, was searched for CMV, EBV and SARS-CoV-2 annotated TCRs, excluding TCRs annotated for multiple antigens. Clones were called with MiXCR by TCRdb after fastp trimmed the public reads at Q25, and only in-frame beta chains were retained. Here each entry gathers all rows of one CDR3 protein and keeps the most common genes and DNA. The V and J calls here are based on TCRdb, not the publication. The sample contains about 20,000 distinct CDR3 sequences, roughly 5.6% of them found a single time. Around 13% of the sample is in the top ten clones.

General study outcomes and caveats: Matching against VDJdb was skewed toward anti-spike CD8 responses, likely underestimated virus-specific expansions, and missed private and CD4 specificities.

As regards this clonotype: What antigen it recognizes has not been identified. One base away there is no much larger clone; base qualities are not given.

The rearrangement joined TRBV7-2 to TRBJ2-5; a tentative D call is TRBD2 (5 bases match). Sequenced here: whole blood, sampled at baseline. This clonotype was obtained from an adult who was a healthcare worker with PCR-confirmed SARS-CoV-2 infection or an uninfected control (not recorded which). The CDR3 amino acid sequence is: CASSLVSGTETQYF. The nucleotide sequence is given as TGTGCCAGCAGCTTAGTGTCGGGAACAGAGACCCAGTACTTC.